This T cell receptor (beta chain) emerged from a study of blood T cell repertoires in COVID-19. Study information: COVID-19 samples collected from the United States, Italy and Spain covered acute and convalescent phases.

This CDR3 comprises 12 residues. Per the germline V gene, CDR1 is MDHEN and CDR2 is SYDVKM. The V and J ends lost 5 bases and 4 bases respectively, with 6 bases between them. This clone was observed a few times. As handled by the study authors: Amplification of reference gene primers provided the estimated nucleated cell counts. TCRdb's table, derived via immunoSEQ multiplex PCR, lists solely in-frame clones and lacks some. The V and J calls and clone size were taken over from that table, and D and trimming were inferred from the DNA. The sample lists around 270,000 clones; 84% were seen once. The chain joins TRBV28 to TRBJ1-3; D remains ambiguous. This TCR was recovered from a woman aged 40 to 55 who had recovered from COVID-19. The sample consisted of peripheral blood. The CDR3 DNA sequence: TGTGCCAGCAGTCTCCAGGGAAACACCATATATTTT. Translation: CASSLQGNTIYF.